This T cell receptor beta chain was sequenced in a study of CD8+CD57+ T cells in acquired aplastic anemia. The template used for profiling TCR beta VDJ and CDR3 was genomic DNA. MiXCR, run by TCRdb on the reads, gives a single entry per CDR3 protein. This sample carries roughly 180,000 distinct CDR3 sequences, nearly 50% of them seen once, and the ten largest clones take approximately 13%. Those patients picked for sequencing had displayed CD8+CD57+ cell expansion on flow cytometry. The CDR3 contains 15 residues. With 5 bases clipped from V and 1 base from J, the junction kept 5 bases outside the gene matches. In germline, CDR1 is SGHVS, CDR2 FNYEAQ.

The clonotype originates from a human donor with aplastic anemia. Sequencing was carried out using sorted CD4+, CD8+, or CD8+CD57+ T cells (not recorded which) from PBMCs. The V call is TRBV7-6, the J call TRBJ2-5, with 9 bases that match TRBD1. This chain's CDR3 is CASSMGTGIQETQYF. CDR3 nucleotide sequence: TGTGCCAGCAGCATGGGGACAGGGATCCAAGAGACCCAGTACTTC.